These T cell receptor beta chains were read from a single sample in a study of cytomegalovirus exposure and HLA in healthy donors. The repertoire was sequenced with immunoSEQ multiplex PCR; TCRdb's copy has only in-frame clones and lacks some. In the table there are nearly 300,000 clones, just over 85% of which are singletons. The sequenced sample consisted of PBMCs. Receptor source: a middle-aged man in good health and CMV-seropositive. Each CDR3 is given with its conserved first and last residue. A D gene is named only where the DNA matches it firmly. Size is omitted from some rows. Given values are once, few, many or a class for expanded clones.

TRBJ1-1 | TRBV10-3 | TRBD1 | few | TGTGCCATCAGTGAACAGGGGTTGAACACTGAAGCTTTCTTT | CAISEQGLNTEAFF
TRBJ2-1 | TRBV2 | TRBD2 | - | TGTGCCAGCAGGGGGGGTCTAGCGGAGGTCCACAATGAGCAGTTCTTC | CASRGGLAEVHNEQFF
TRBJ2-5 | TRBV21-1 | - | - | TGTGCCAGCAGCCTCAGGGGGAAGCAAGAGACCCAGTACTTC | CASSLRGKQETQYF
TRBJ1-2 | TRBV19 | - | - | TGTGCCAGTAGCCCCGGGGGGGGATCCGGCCGTCCTAACTATGGCTACACCTTC | CASSPGGGSGRPNYGYTF
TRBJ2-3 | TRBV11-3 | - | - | TGTGCCAGCAGCTTAGATGGGCTGAACACAGATACGCAGTATTTT | CASSLDGLNTDTQYF
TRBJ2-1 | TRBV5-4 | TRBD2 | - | TGTGCCAGCAGCTCAGCGGGAGGGCCCGCCGAGCAGTTCTTC | CASSSAGGPAEQFF
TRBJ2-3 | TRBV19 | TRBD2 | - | TGTGCCAGTAGTAGGGAGCGGGAGGGCCTCACAGATACGCAGTATTTT | CASSREREGLTDTQYF
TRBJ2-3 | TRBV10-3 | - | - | TGTGCCATCGGGGGCCCAGGGAGTCAAGGAGAAGATACGCAGTATTTT | CAIGGPGSQGEDTQYF
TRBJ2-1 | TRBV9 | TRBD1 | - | TGTGCCAGCAGCGCTCGGACAGGGCCCCTCTCCTACAATGAGCAGTTCTTC | CASSARTGPLSYNEQFF
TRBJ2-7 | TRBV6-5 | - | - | TGTGCCAGCAGTCCCGGACAATATAACTACGAGCAGTACTTC | CASSPGQYNYEQYF
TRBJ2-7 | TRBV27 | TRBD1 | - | TGTGCCAGCAGTACCCGGGACAGGGCGGGAGAGCAGTACTTC | CASSTRDRAGEQYF
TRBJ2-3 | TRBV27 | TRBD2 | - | TGTGCCAGCAGCAGACTAGCGGGAGGGCCAAGGTTTGGCACAGATACGCAGTATTTT | CASSRLAGGPRFGTDTQYF
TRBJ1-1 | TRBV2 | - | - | TGTGCCAGCACTGGACATCCGAACACTGAAGCTTTCTTT | CASTGHPNTEAFF
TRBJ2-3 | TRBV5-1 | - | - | TGCGCCAGCAGGCCTGAGGCGGGATCCAGCACAGATACGCAGTATTTT | CASRPEAGSSTDTQYF
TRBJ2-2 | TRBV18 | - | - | TGTGCCAGCTCCCCGCAACGGGATAACACCGGGGAGCTGTTTTTT | CASSPQRDNTGELFF
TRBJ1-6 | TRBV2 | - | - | TGTGCCAGCAGCCGGGACATTAATTCACCCCTCCACTTT | CASSRDINSPLHF
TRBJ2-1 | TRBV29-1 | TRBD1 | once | TGCAGCGTCCCTGAGGACAGGTACAATGAGCAGTTCTTC | CSVPEDRYNEQFF
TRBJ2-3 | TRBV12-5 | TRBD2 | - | TGTGCTAGTGGTTTGGTAACTAGCGGCACAGATACGCAGTATTTT | CASGLVTSGTDTQYF
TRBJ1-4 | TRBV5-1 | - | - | TGCGCCAGCAGTAGTACAGGCGTTAATGAAAAACTGTTTTTT | CASSSTGVNEKLFF
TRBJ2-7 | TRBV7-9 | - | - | TGTTCCAGCAGCTTAGACGTAGACTCCTACGAGCAGTACTTC | CSSSLDVDSYEQYF
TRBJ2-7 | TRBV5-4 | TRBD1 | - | TGTGCCAGCAGCTCGCCGGGACAGAACTACGAGCAGTACTTC | CASSSPGQNYEQYF
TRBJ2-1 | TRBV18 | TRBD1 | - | TGTGCCAGCTCACCGGACAGGTACAATGAGCAGTTCTTC | CASSPDRYNEQFF
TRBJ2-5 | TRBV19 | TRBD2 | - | TGTGCCAGTAGTTGGGCTAGCGGGAGGGGGGAGACCCAGTACTTC | CASSWASGRGETQYF
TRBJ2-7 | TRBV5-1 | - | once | TGCGCCAGCATGGAGGGATACTCCTACGAGCAGTACTTC | CASMEGYSYEQYF
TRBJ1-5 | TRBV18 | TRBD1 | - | TGTGCCAGCTCTATTCAGGGGGTCAATCAGCCCCAGCATTTT | CASSIQGVNQPQHF
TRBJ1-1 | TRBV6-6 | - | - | TGTGCCACCGCTTCCGGGCCGGGGACTGAAGCTTTCTTT | CATASGPGTEAFF
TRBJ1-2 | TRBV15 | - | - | TGTGCCACCAGCAGAGACTACAGGGTGGAGGTCTATGGCTACACCTTC | CATSRDYRVEVYGYTF
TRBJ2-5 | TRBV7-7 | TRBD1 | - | TGTGCTAGCAGCTTAGGCGCAGGGGGCGTGGAGACCCAGTACTTC | CASSLGAGGVETQYF
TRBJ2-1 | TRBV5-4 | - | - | TGTGCCAGCAGCCCGCCGACTAGGAGCTATGTCAATGAGCAGTTCTTC | CASSPPTRSYVNEQFF
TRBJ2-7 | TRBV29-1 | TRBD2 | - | TGCAGCTCCTTACTAGCGGGAGGATACGAGCAGTACTTC | CSSLLAGGYEQYF
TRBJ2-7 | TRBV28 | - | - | TGTGCCAGCAGTCTAAGACTGGCAACGAACTCCTACGAGCAGTACTTC | CASSLRLATNSYEQYF
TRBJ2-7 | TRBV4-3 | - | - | TGCGCCAGCAGCCAGCAGGTCGGGAGCTCCTACGAGCAGTACTTC | CASSQQVGSSYEQYF
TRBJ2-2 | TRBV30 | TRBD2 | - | TGTGCCTGGAACCCGGGACTAGCGGGAACCGGGGAGCTGTTTTTT | CAWNPGLAGTGELFF
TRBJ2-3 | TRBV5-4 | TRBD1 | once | TGTGCCAGCAGCTTGCTTGGCAGGGGGCCGACCACAGATACGCAGTATTTT | CASSLLGRGPTTDTQYF
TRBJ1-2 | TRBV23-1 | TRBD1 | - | TGCGCCAGCAGTCAATTTTCCGGGACAGGGGGCTCTAACTATGGCTACACCTTC | CASSQFSGTGGSNYGYTF
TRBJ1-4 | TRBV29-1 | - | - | TGCAGCGTACGATCGGGGGGATCTAATGAAAAACTGTTTTTT | CSVRSGGSNEKLFF
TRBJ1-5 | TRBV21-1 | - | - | TGTGCCAGCAGCAAATCGCCAGGGGTCAATCAGCCCCAGCATTTT | CASSKSPGVNQPQHF
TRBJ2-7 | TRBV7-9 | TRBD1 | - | TGTGCCAGCAGCCTTGGACAGGGGAGGCTCTACGAGCAGTACTTC | CASSLGQGRLYEQYF
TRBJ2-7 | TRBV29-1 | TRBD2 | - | TGCAGCGTTAAAGCGGGAGGTTACGAGCAGTACTTC | CSVKAGGYEQYF
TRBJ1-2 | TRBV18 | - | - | TGTGCCAGCTCACCTTTAGACACCAACTATGGCTACACCTTC | CASSPLDTNYGYTF
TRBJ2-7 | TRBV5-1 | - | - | TGCGCCAGCAGCAGTTACAGACCCTCCTACGAGCAGTACTTC | CASSSYRPSYEQYF
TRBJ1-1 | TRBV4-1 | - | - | TGCGCCAGCAGCCAGGGTCCGTGGGGCGAGATGAACACTGAAGCTTTCTTT | CASSQGPWGEMNTEAFF
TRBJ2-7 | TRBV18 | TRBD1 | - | TGTGCCAGCTCACGCCCGGGACAGGGGGCATTCGAGCAGTACTTC | CASSRPGQGAFEQYF
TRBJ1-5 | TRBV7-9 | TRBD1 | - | TGTTCCAGCAGCCGGGACAGCTTAAATCAGCCCCAGCATTTT | CSSSRDSLNQPQHF
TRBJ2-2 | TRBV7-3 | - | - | TGTGCCAGCAGCTCGCTAGAGGCCGGGGAGCTGTTTTTT | CASSSLEAGELFF
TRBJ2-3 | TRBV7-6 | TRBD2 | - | TGTGCCAGCAGCCTTAGCGGGAGGGGATTCACAGATACGCAGTATTTT | CASSLSGRGFTDTQYF
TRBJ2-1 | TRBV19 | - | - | TGTGCCAGTAGTATCCCCCGGACAGACCGAAAGCGGACCAGCTCCTACAATGAGCAGTTCTTC | CASSIPRTDRKRTSSYNEQFF
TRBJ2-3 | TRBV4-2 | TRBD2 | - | TGTGCCAGCAGCCAAGAAATTTCCGGGAGGGCCCTCGGAGATACGCAGTATTTT | CASSQEISGRALGDTQYF
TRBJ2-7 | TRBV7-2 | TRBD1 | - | TGTGCCAGCAGCTTGGAGGGACAGGGAATTTACGAGCAGTACTTC | CASSLEGQGIYEQYF
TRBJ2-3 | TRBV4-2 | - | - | TGTGCCAGCAGCCAAGTCGCAGTCCGAGATACGCAGTATTTT | CASSQVAVRDTQYF
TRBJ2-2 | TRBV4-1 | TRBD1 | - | TGCGCCAGCAGCCAGACCGGGACAGGGGGCCAAGGGGAGCTGTTTTTT | CASSQTGTGGQGELFF